One sample yielded the 30 T cell receptor beta chains listed below, sequenced in a study of blood T cell repertoires in COVID-19. Using immunoSEQ multiplex PCR, the repertoire was profiled, and TCRdb retains in-frame clones only, with some absent. This table holds 180,000 or so clones, 85% to 90% found once. The sample was peripheral blood. These receptors all come from a woman aged 55-69 years with acute or convalescent COVID-19.

The gene calls are TRBV5-1 and TRBJ2-2, with 12 bases fitting TRBD2. V was pared by 4 bases and J by 4 bases, with 2 bases of the junction left unmatched. CDR1 is SGHRS, CDR2 YFSETQ, per germline. The CDR3 totals 15 residues. CDR3 sequence: CASSVTSGSTGELFF. The CDR3 nucleotides are TGCGCCAGCAGCGTGACTAGCGGGAGCACCGGGGAGCTGTTTTTT.

This chain joins TRBV3-1 (or the pseudogene TRBV3-2) and TRBJ1-4; 8 bases align to TRBD1. The J segment lost 7 bases and the V segment lost 4 bases, leaving 5 bases of the junction unmatched. The CDR3 length is 14 residues. CDR1 is LGHDT, CDR2 YNNKEL, per germline (reference sequence). In DNA, the CDR3 is TGTGCCAGCAGCCTCCAGGGGGCGGGTGAAAAACTGTTTTTT. Its protein product is CASSLQGAGEKLFF.

This chain uses TRBV28 with TRBJ1-2; 9 nucleotides line up with TRBD1. V lost 1 base and J lost 3; bases outside the gene matches: 3. CDR3 size: 15 residues. Germline loops: CDR1 MDHEN, CDR2 SYDVKM. CDR3 coding DNA: TGTGCCAGCAGTTTATCGGGACAGGGACACTATGGCTACACCTTC. This codes for CASSLSGQGHYGYTF.

The V call is TRBV29-1, the J call TRBJ2-7, with a tentative D call TRBD1 (6 bases). The CDR3 is 13 amino acids. Germline V CDR1 and CDR2: SQVTM, ANQGSEA. The germline V and J ends were trimmed by 3 bases and 1 base, with 10 bases remaining between them. The DNA of the CDR3 is TGCAGCGTTGATGACACAGGGTCCTACGAGCAGTACTTC. Protein: CSVDDTGSYEQYF.

The chain recombines TRBV11-3 with TRBJ2-2, with TRBD2 as a possible D gene (5 bases). The V end was cut by 5 bases, the J end by 5 bases, with 15 bases between. This CDR3 region has 15 residues. Germline assignment: CDR1 SGHNT and CDR2 YENEEA. CDR3 protein: CASSPPGVRTGELFF. The DNA of the CDR3 is TGTGCCAGCAGCCCACCCGGGGTTCGGACCGGGGAGCTGTTTTTT.

This chain connects TRBV7-6 to TRBJ1-4, with unresolved D. The CDR3 extends over 13 amino acids. Between the trimmed V and J ends, which lost 5 bases and 7 bases, there was a span of 11 bases. Germline-derived CDR1 and CDR2 are SGHVS and FNYEAQ. The CDR3 nucleotides are TGTGCCAGCAGCCTTGTCGTCGGTGAAAAACTGTTTTTT. It encodes CASSLVVGEKLFF.

CDR3 DNA: TGTGCCAGCAGCGTAGTAGCGGGTCGGGAGACCCAGTACTTC. Protein sequence: CASSVVAGRETQYF. V usage is TRBV6-5 and J usage is TRBJ2-5; 7 nucleotides match TRBD2. Looked up from germline, CDR1 is MNHEY and CDR2 is SVGAGI. The V segment lost 6 bases and the J segment 5 bases; nucleotides outside the gene matches: 9. This CDR3 is built from 14 residues.

The chain couples TRBV5-1 to TRBJ2-7; maybe TRBD1 (7 bases). CDR1 and CDR2 from the germline V gene are SGHRS and YFSETQ. V lost 7 bases, J lost 7 bases, and 18 bases lay in between. The CDR3 consists of 13 residues. The DNA for the CDR3 is TGCGCCAGCTCCCCCAGGGGGGTCCGGGAGCAGTACTTC. Its translation: CASSPRGVREQYF.

The rearrangement uses TRBV28 and TRBJ1-1; a possible D gene is TRBD1 (6 bases). From germline, CDR1 is MDHEN and CDR2 SYDVKM. The CDR3 loop spans 16 amino acids. The V and J ends lost 1 base and 8 bases respectively, with 20 bases between them. Written as DNA, the CDR3 is TGTGCCAGCAGTTTATTGGGCGGGGGGCGACTCGCCGAAGCTTTCTTT. This sequence encodes CASSLLGGGRLAEAFF.

The genes are TRBV18 and TRBJ1-3; perhaps TRBD1 as D (6 bases). Per the germline V gene, CDR1 is KGHSH and CDR2 is LQKENI. V was pared by 3 bases and J by 0 bases, with 12 bases between. This CDR3 has 16 amino acids. CDR3: CASSPRTADSGNTIYF. The CDR3 DNA reads TGTGCCAGCTCACCTAGGACAGCCGACTCTGGAAACACCATATATTTT.

The chain combines TRBV6-2 or TRBV6-3 with TRBJ1-2; D is undetermined. Germline V CDR1 and CDR2: MNHEY, SVGEGT. V was pared by 2 bases and J by 7 bases, with 8 bases between. The CDR3 runs 12 residues. The CDR3 DNA reads as TGTGCCAGCAGTTACGTGGGGAGTGGCTACACCTTC. Encoded protein: CASSYVGSGYTF.

This chain uses TRBV5-1 with TRBJ1-3; D is perhaps TRBD1 (5 bases). The CDR3 has 17 residues. Trimming stripped 3 bases from V and 0 bases from J, with 16 bases between. CDR1 is SGHRS, CDR2 YFSETQ, per germline. The CDR3 is CASSSRPSGGSGNTIYF. DNA for the CDR3: TGCGCCAGCAGCTCACGGCCCTCCGGGGGCTCTGGAAACACCATATATTTT.

The J gene is TRBJ1-1, the V gene TRBV2; weak D call: TRBD1 (6 bases). Germline CDR1 SNHLY, CDR2 FYNNEI. Trimming removed 2 bases at V and 5 bases at J, with 12 bases between. The CDR3 runs to 14 residues. The CDR3 sequence: CASSEQGPSTEAFF. The CDR3 region has the DNA TGTGCCAGCAGTGAACAGGGGCCTTCAACTGAAGCTTTCTTT.

In this sample, this clone turned up once. This chain connects TRBV6-5 to TRBJ2-7; 7 bases line up with TRBD2. With V trimmed by 2 bases and J by 7 bases, 5 bases remained unmatched. The length of the CDR3 is 13 residues. Germline CDR1 reads MNHEY; CDR2 reads SVGAGI. The CDR3 protein is CASSYAGDREQYF. CDR3 nucleotide sequence: TGTGCCAGCAGTTACGCGGGAGATCGAGAGCAGTACTTC.

This rearrangement joins TRBV5-1 to TRBJ2-2; D gene unclear. Trimming stripped 0 bases from V and 7 bases from J, with 16 bases between. The CDR3 is 16 residues long. Germline V lookup: CDR1 SGHRS, CDR2 YFSETQ. In DNA, the CDR3 is TGCGCCAGCAGCTTGGGTCTCTGGGCGCAGGACGGGGAGCTGTTTTTT. Translating it yields CASSLGLWAQDGELFF.

This clone has just one count. V and J are TRBV5-1 and TRBJ2-2; weak D call: TRBD1 (5 bases). This CDR3 spans 17 amino acids. The V end was cut by 4 bases, the J end by 0 bases, with 16 bases between. Germline lookup yields CDR1 SGHRS and CDR2 YFSETQ. The CDR3: CASSPRVGAANTGELFF. The CDR3 region has the DNA TGCGCCAGCAGCCCCCGCGTAGGGGCTGCGAACACCGGGGAGCTGTTTTTT. The full variable domain, rest sourced from reference TRBV5-1 and TRBJ2-2, is KAGVTQTPRYLIKTRGQQVTLSCSPISGHRSVSWYQQTPGQGLQFLFEYFSETQRNKGNFPGRFSGRQFSNSRSEMNVSTLELGDSALYLCASSPRVGAANTGELFFGEGSRLTVL.

The V and J genes are TRBV11-1 and TRBJ2-1; D remains unclear. The germline gives CDR1 SGHAT, CDR2 FQDESV (reference sequence). The CDR3 is made up of 12 amino acids. Trimming removed 1 base from V and 7 bases from J, with 5 bases in between. CDR3 in DNA: TGTGCCAGCAGCTTAGACAGAAATGAGCAGTTCTTC. Amino acid sequence: CASSLDRNEQFF.

The chain has TRBV30 and TRBJ1-6; TRBD1 might be the D (5 bases). V lost 4 bases and J lost 5, with 12 bases in between. Per germline, CDR1 GTSNPN and CDR2 SVGIG (reference sequence). This CDR3 has 14 residues. The CDR3 sequence: CAWKGQSDNSPLHF. In DNA, the CDR3 is TGTGCCTGGAAGGGGCAGAGCGATAATTCACCCCTCCACTTT. Based on the CDR3 plus reference TRBV30 and TRBJ1-6, the full variable domain is SQTIHQWPATLVQPVGSPLSLECTVEGTSNPNLYWYRQAAGRGLQLLFYSVGIGQISSEVPQNLSASRPQDRQFILSSKKLLLSDSGFYLCAWKGQSDNSPLHFGNGTRLTVT.

The chain carries TRBV10-1 and TRBJ2-7, with a possible D match to TRBD1 (7 bases). The V end was cut by 9 bases, the J end by 5 bases, with 14 bases between. CDR1 is WNHNN and CDR2 is SYGVQD in the germline V gene (reference sequence). The CDR3 is 12 residues long. CDR3 loop: CASQGEAHEQYF. CDR3 in DNA: TGCGCCAGTCAGGGGGAGGCCCACGAGCAGTACTTC.

For this clone: The junction does not match germline at one end; this may be a read error. This sequence joins TRBV19 and TRBJ2-1; no reliable D call. Germline V gives CDR1 LNHDA, CDR2 SQIVND (reference sequence). CDR3 length: 15 residues. The DNA for the CDR3 is TGTGCCAGTAGTCTAGAACGTAGCTCCTACAATGAGCAGTTCTTC. This codes for CASSLERSSYNEQFF. Using reference TRBV19 and TRBJ2-1 for the parts outside the CDR3, the full variable domain is DGGITQSPKYLFRKEGQNVTLSCEQNLNHDAMYWYRQDPGQGLRLIYYSQIVNDFQKGDIAEGYSVSREKKESFPLTVTSAQKNPTAFYLCASSLERSSYNEQFFGPGTRLTVL.

A remark on this clone: The same CDR3 also results from other DNA sequences found in this sample. CDR3 in amino acids: CAWSGQGNQPQHF. CDR3 sequence (DNA): TGTGCCTGGAGTGGACAGGGAAATCAGCCCCAGCATTTT. The chain carries TRBV30 and TRBJ1-5; 7 bases line up with TRBD1. Germline V gene lookup returns CDR1 GTSNPN and CDR2 SVGIG (reference sequence). The CDR3 totals 13 residues. V shed 1 base and J 4 bases; nucleotides not matched to a gene: 1. Using reference TRBV30 and TRBJ1-5 for the parts outside the CDR3, the full variable domain is SQTIHQWPATLVQPVGSPLSLECTVEGTSNPNLYWYRQAAGRGLQLLFYSVGIGQISSEVPQNLSASRPQDRQFILSSKKLLLSDSGFYLCAWSGQGNQPQHFGDGTRLSIL.

The chain links TRBV28 to TRBJ1-1; D is undetermined. Germline-derived CDR1 and CDR2 are MDHEN and SYDVKM. The CDR3 has 14 residues. The V end lost 5 bases, the J end lost 4 bases, and 14 bases lay between the germline ends. The DNA of the CDR3 is TGTGCCAGCAGTACCGGAGGGATTGGCACTGAAGCTTTCTTT. Translated: CASSTGGIGTEAFF.

V is TRBV28 and J is TRBJ1-4, with D perhaps TRBD1 (5 bases). V was shortened by 9 bases and J by 11 bases, with 19 bases between the two germline ends. Germline V gives CDR1 MDHEN, CDR2 SYDVKM. The CDR3 consists of 13 residues. DNA for the CDR3: TGTGCCAGTACTGACAGTCCCGTGAAGAAACTGTTTTTT. Its translation: CASTDSPVKKLFF.

The chain employs TRBV24-1 and TRBJ2-7; the D is unclear. The CDR3 loop spans 16 amino acids. The V and J ends lost 3 bases and 4 bases respectively, with 18 bases between them. The germline gives CDR1 KGHDR, CDR2 SFDVKD. The CDR3 DNA is TGTGCCACCAGTGATCCTGGCAGTCCCCCTGCATACGAGCAGTACGTC. Amino acids: CATSDPGSPPAYEQYV.

The gene calls are TRBV15 and TRBJ2-1, with 8 bases lining up with TRBD2. Germline CDR1 reads LNHNV; CDR2 reads YYDKDF (reference sequence). CDR3 size: 15 residues. Trimming at V came to 5 bases and at J to 5 bases, leaving 8 bases not matched to a gene. The CDR3 region has the DNA TGTGCCACCAGCTCCCTAGCGGGCTACAACAATGAGCAGTTCTTC. It translates to CATSSLAGYNNEQFF.

The chain employs TRBV5-4 and TRBJ2-3, with TRBD2 as a possible D gene (6 bases). Trimming pared 5 bases from V and 5 bases from J, leaving 12 bases between. The CDR3 sequence is 13 residues long. Germline CDR1 reads SGHNT; CDR2 reads YYREEE (reference sequence). The CDR3 region is CASRPIGGDTQYF. CDR3 DNA sequence: TGTGCCAGCAGGCCGATCGGGGGAGATACGCAGTATTTT.

V is TRBV28 and J is TRBJ1-2; 7 bases map to TRBD1. Germline CDR1 MDHEN, CDR2 SYDVKM. This CDR3 has 14 amino acids. V lost 1 base, J lost 1 base, and 0 bases stayed unmatched. The CDR3 protein is CASSLSGGNYGYTF. CDR3 coding DNA: TGTGCCAGCAGTTTATCAGGGGGTAACTATGGCTACACCTTC.

V gene TRBV12-3 or TRBV12-4 combines with J gene TRBJ1-1; the D gene is possibly TRBD1 (5 bases). CDR3 length equals 13 residues. V was pared by 5 bases and J by 4 bases, with 11 bases between. This chain's CDR3 is CASSRDYLTEAFF. The CDR3 DNA reads as TGTGCCAGCAGTCGGGACTACCTCACTGAAGCTTTCTTT.

The chain links TRBV3-1 (or the pseudogene TRBV3-2) to TRBJ2-1, with a weak D call TRBD1 (5 bases). Germline V gene sequence: CDR1 LGHDT, CDR2 YNNKEL (reference sequence). The CDR3 has 13 amino acids. V was clipped by 4 bases and J by 3 bases, with 7 bases between them. DNA of the CDR3: TGTGCCAGCAGCCCGGACAACTACAATGAGCAGTTCTTC. As protein: CASSPDNYNEQFF.

The genes are TRBV19 and TRBJ1-2; perhaps TRBD1 as D (5 bases). The CDR3 runs 14 residues. Germline loops: CDR1 LNHDA, CDR2 SQIVND (reference sequence). Trimming took 4 bases from V and 4 from J, leaving 13 bases between them. CDR3 residues: CASSSTTVIYGYTF. The CDR3 DNA follows: TGTGCCAGTAGTAGTACGACAGTTATCTATGGCTACACCTTC. The whole variable domain, filled in from reference TRBV19 and TRBJ1-2, reads DGGITQSPKYLFRKEGQNVTLSCEQNLNHDAMYWYRQDPGQGLRLIYYSQIVNDFQKGDIAEGYSVSREKKESFPLTVTSAQKNPTAFYLCASSSTTVIYGYTFGSGTRLTVV.